A single T cell receptor (beta chain) is shown here with its context. A second PCR of roughly 7 to 11 cycles used a sample-barcoded 5' primer and a J-beta primer mix. TCRdb reprocessed the 5' RACE reads with MiXCR, giving one entry per CDR3 protein. This sample has more than 900,000 distinct CDR3 sequences; 25% to 35% occur once, and the top ten carry 10%. Trimming took 4 bases from V and 3 from J; bases not matched to a gene: 11. Germline V lookup: CDR1 SEHNR, CDR2 FQNEAQ (reference sequence). The CDR3 totals 16 residues. The data originate from a study of blood T cells in healthy people across ages. A further study also used this sample, focusing on T cells of mothers and their children.

The chain combines TRBV7-9 with TRBJ2-7; 8 nucleotides line up with TRBD2. The TCR sequence derives from a woman in her forties in good health. Sequencing was performed on blood. The CDR3 DNA is TGTGCCAGCAGCTCCTCTGCGGGACTAGGGAACTACGAGCAGTACTTC. It is translated as CASSSSAGLGNYEQYF.